Following are 13 T cell receptor beta chains from one sample sequenced in a study of cytomegalovirus exposure and HLA in healthy donors. 60 Vbeta and 13 Jbeta primers were used in PCR. TCRdb's table, derived via immunoSEQ multiplex PCR, lists solely in-frame clones and lacks some. This sample has roughly 68,000 clones, with around 72% found just once. Sequencing was carried out using PBMCs. These receptors came from a woman in her twenties or thirties in good health and CMV-seropositive.

This clone was seen more than once but under ten times. V is TRBV2 and J is TRBJ1-1; 10 bases fit TRBD1. The CDR3 sequence is 12 residues long. Germline lookup yields CDR1 SNHLY and CDR2 FYNNEI. J lost 12 bases, V lost 4 bases, and 5 bases had no gene match. CDR3 amino acids: CASSGDRGTTFF. DNA for the CDR3: TGTGCCAGCAGTGGGGACAGGGGCACAACTTTCTTT.

The gene calls are TRBV11-2 and TRBJ2-5; D is unresolved. CDR1 is SGHAT, CDR2 FQNNGV, per germline. V was shortened by 1 base and J by 2 bases, with 11 bases between the two germline ends. The CDR3 sequence is 15 residues long. The CDR3 region is CASSLGDAVQETQYF. The CDR3, as DNA: TGTGCCAGCAGCTTAGGTGATGCGGTACAAGAGACCCAGTACTTC.

This clone was seen just once. CDR3 sequence (DNA): TGTGCCAGCAGTGGGACAGGCAGCTCCTACAATGAGCAGTTCTTC. This translates into CASSGTGSSYNEQFF. The rearrangement uses TRBV2 and TRBJ2-1; 7 bases align to TRBD1. This CDR3 spans 15 amino acids. Germline values: CDR1 SNHLY, CDR2 FYNNEI. V lost 4 bases and J lost 0; bases outside the gene matches: 3.

The V gene is TRBV29-1, the J gene TRBJ2-1, with TRBD2 as a possible D gene (6 bases). Germline lookup yields CDR1 SQVTM and CDR2 ANQGSEA. V gave up 0 bases and J gave up 11 bases, with 17 bases separating them. The CDR3 extends over 14 amino acids. CDR3 in amino acids: CSVEDQSFGGKQFF. The CDR3 DNA sequence: TGCAGCGTTGAAGATCAATCGTTCGGGGGAAAGCAGTTCTTC.

This clone was seen only once. The V and J genes are TRBV29-1 and TRBJ2-1; 7 bases line up with TRBD1. V dropped 5 bases and J dropped 9; count of bases not matched to a gene: 7. The CDR3 extends over 12 amino acids. CDR1 is SQVTM, CDR2 ANQGSEA, per germline. The CDR3 DNA follows: TGCAGCGTTTCGGACAGGCGCATTGAGCAGTTCTTC. It translates to CSVSDRRIEQFF.

This chain connects TRBV9 to TRBJ2-1; 10 nucleotides align to TRBD1. V was pared by 4 bases and J by 8 bases, with 9 bases of the junction left unmatched. This CDR3 has 15 amino acids. Germline CDR1 SGDLS, CDR2 YYNGEE. The CDR3 DNA reads TGTGCCAGCAGCCGCGGGGGGACAGGGGTCGATGAGCAGTTCTTC. Protein product: CASSRGGTGVDEQFF.

This clone was recorded a few times. The chain is built from TRBV6-5 and TRBJ1-2, with TRBD1 identical over 8 bases. The J segment lost 4 bases and the V segment lost 0 bases, leaving 7 bases of the junction unmatched. The germline CDR1 and CDR2 sequences are MNHEY and SVGAGI. The CDR3 consists of 16 residues. The chain's CDR3 is CASSYSSGGVGYGYTF. The DNA of the CDR3 is TGTGCCAGCAGTTACTCCTCAGGGGGCGTGGGCTATGGCTACACCTTC.

With respect to this clone: At one of its ends the junction is not consistent with the germline gene, which may arise from a read error. In DNA form, the CDR3 reads TGTGCCAGCAGTTTATTGGGACAGCCCTATGGCTACCCCTTC. It specifies CASSLLGQPYGYPF. The V call is TRBV28, the J call TRBJ1-2, with 7 nucleotides matching TRBD1. Germline assignment: CDR1 MDHEN and CDR2 SYDVKM. CDR3 length: 14 amino acids.

The chain employs TRBV5-4 and TRBJ2-1; D possibly corresponds to TRBD2 (6 bases). The CDR3 is made up of 16 amino acids. CDR1 is SGHNT and CDR2 is YYREEE in the germline V gene (reference sequence). V shed 3 bases and J shed 3 bases, with 16 bases lying between them. The CDR3 DNA is TGTGCCAGCAGCTCCGGAGGCGGGCGGGACTACAATGAGCAGTTCTTC. This translates into CASSSGGGRDYNEQFF.

The chain links TRBV30 to TRBJ1-2; TRBD1 agrees at 9 bases. Germline loops: CDR1 GTSNPN, CDR2 SVGIG (reference sequence). CDR3 length equals 17 residues. Unmatched junction bases numbered 16, after V lost 1 base and J lost 7 bases. CDR3 protein: CAWSGVELTGGARGYTF. Here the CDR3 DNA reads TGTGCCTGGAGTGGAGTGGAATTAACAGGGGGCGCTCGTGGCTACACCTTC. The whole variable domain, remainder taken from reference TRBV30 and TRBJ1-2, is SQTIHQWPATLVQPVGSPLSLECTVEGTSNPNLYWYRQAAGRGLQLLFYSVGIGQISSEVPQNLSASRPQDRQFILSSKKLLLSDSGFYLCAWSGVELTGGARGYTFGSGTRLTVV.

The gene calls are TRBV29-1 and TRBJ2-7, with a tentative D call TRBD1 (5 bases). The germline CDR1 and CDR2 sequences are SQVTM and ANQGSEA. Trimming shortened V by 4 bases and J by 3 bases, and 13 bases separated the two germline ends. The CDR3 is 13 residues long. The CDR3 sequence: CSVVGDLNYEQYF. CDR3 nucleotide sequence: TGCAGCGTTGTAGGGGATTTGAACTACGAGCAGTACTTC.

CDR3 in amino acids: CASSATSGSSGEQYF. The CDR3 DNA follows: TGTGCCAGCAGTGCAACTAGCGGGAGTTCGGGGGAGCAGTACTTC. The J gene is TRBJ2-7, the V gene TRBV6-1; 11 nucleotides line up with TRBD2. Trimming removed 4 bases from V and 7 bases from J; junction bases left unmatched: 9. Germline loops: CDR1 MNHNS, CDR2 SASEGT. This CDR3 is 15 amino acids long.

The V gene is TRBV28, the J gene TRBJ2-1; 9 bases map to TRBD1. Germline-derived CDR1 and CDR2 are MDHEN and SYDVKM. The CDR3 length is 14 residues. V gave up 6 bases and J gave up 7 bases; unmatched junction bases: 7. CDR3 region: CASSLQGALNEQFF. CDR3 DNA sequence: TGTGCCAGCAGCCTACAGGGGGCGTTGAATGAGCAGTTCTTC.